This T cell receptor (beta chain) was obtained from a study of early T cells in non-severe SARS-CoV-2 infection. This clonotype was detected ten times or more. Unique molecular identifiers were attached to individual cDNA molecules. One entry per CDR3 protein results from TCRdb running MiXCR on the 5' RACE reads. This sample has tens of thousands of distinct CDR3 sequences; approximately 5.9% occur once, and the top ten carry approximately 5.7%. V was shortened by 3 bases and J by 0 bases, with 8 bases between the two germline ends. The CDR3 sequence is 14 residues long. This sequence was found in an adult who was a healthcare worker with PCR-confirmed SARS-CoV-2 infection or an uninfected control (not recorded which). Source: whole blood, taken at baseline. The gene calls are TRBV12-3 or TRBV12-4 and TRBJ1-1, with a possible D match to TRBD1 (6 bases). The CDR3 DNA sequence: TGTGCCAGCAGTTTGGACAGATTGAACACTGAAGCTTTCTTT. Protein product: CASSLDRLNTEAFF.